What follows are 18 T cell receptor beta chains derived from one specimen sequenced in a study of cytomegalovirus exposure and HLA in healthy donors. Amplification used 60 Vbeta primers and 13 Jbeta primers. Sequencing was performed with immunoSEQ multiplex PCR; in TCRdb, only in-frame clones are kept and a portion is missing. The sample has some 60,000 clones, roughly 86% seen once. Sequenced sample: PBMCs. The receptors originated from a man aged 18-30 years in good health and CMV-seronegative.

This clone was seen only a few times. The CDR3 reads CASSTSGTGGVLGNQPQHF. CDR3 nucleotides: TGTGCCAGTAGTACTTCCGGGACAGGGGGAGTGTTGGGCAATCAGCCCCAGCATTTT. This rearrangement joins TRBV19 to TRBJ1-5; 11 nucleotides align to TRBD1. Germline loops: CDR1 LNHDA, CDR2 SQIVND (reference sequence). V was pared by 4 bases and J by 2 bases, with 13 bases of the junction left unmatched. The CDR3 is made up of 19 amino acids.

V gene TRBV4-1 combines with J gene TRBJ2-5; possible D gene TRBD2, 6 bases. The DNA end is a closer match to TRBJ2-7, so the J assignment may be wrong. Germline CDR1 reads MGHRA; CDR2 reads YSYEKL. This CDR3 has 16 amino acids. CDR3 in amino acids: CASSQVFPGELYEQYF. The CDR3 DNA reads as TGCGCCAGCAGCCAAGTCTTCCCGGGGGAGCTCTACGAGCAGTACTTC.

The chain recombines TRBV28 with TRBJ1-5; 9 nucleotides agree with TRBD1. This CDR3 contains 18 residues. CDR1 and CDR2 from the germline V gene are MDHEN and SYDVKM. V shed 5 bases, J shed 4 bases, and the junction held 15 bases outside the gene matches. The chain's CDR3 is CASSPHRGRVTLNQPQHF. CDR3 sequence (DNA): TGTGCCAGCAGTCCCCACAGGGGGCGAGTGACTCTAAATCAGCCCCAGCATTTT.

The CDR3 sequence is CASSPLDGGEQFF. The CDR3 region has the DNA TGTGCCAGCAGCCCCCTGGACGGAGGAGAGCAGTTCTTC. This chain connects TRBV14 to TRBJ2-1; a possible D gene is TRBD2 (5 bases). This CDR3 region has 13 residues. Germline V gene sequence: CDR1 SGHDN, CDR2 FVKESK. V was cut by 4 bases and J by 10 bases, with 14 bases left in between.

The chain couples TRBV5-1 to TRBJ1-2, with 9 nucleotides matching TRBD1. Germline V CDR1 and CDR2: SGHRS, YFSETQ. Trimming at V came to 3 bases and at J to 5 bases, leaving 2 bases not matched to a gene. The CDR3 length is 13 residues. CDR3 sequence reads: CASSWTGEYGYTF. The CDR3 nucleotides read TGCGCCAGCAGCTGGACAGGGGAGTATGGCTACACCTTC. Supplemented by reference TRBV5-1 and TRBJ1-2, the full variable domain reads KAGVTQTPRYLIKTRGQQVTLSCSPISGHRSVSWYQQTPGQGLQFLFEYFSETQRNKGNFPGRFSGRQFSNSRSEMNVSTLELGDSALYLCASSWTGEYGYTFGSGTRLTVV.

The chain links TRBV6-6 to TRBJ1-3, with 8 bases aligning to TRBD1. Germline CDR1 MNHNY, CDR2 SVGAGI (reference sequence). This CDR3 has 16 residues. V shed 2 bases, J shed 2 bases, and the junction held 5 bases outside the gene matches. The CDR3 is CASSYDRGAAGNTIYF. In nucleotides, the CDR3 is TGTGCCAGCAGTTACGACAGGGGAGCTGCTGGAAACACCATATATTTT.

This chain links TRBV4-1 with TRBJ2-1; 9 bases are a match to TRBD2. In germline, CDR1 is MGHRA, CDR2 YSYEKL. With 4 bases clipped from V and 5 bases from J, the junction kept 12 bases outside the gene matches. CDR3 length equals 17 residues. CDR3 DNA: TGCGCCAGCAGCCCTTATCGGACTAGCGACGGGAACAATGAGCAGTTCTTC. It yields the protein CASSPYRTSDGNNEQFF.

This chain connects TRBV5-1 to TRBJ2-1; TRBD2 aligns across 14 bases. V shed 5 bases and J 3 bases; nucleotides not matched to a gene: 7. Germline V gene lookup returns CDR1 SGHRS and CDR2 YFSETQ. The CDR3 covers 17 residues. Written as DNA, the CDR3 is TGCGCCAGCAGACCTGGACTAGCGGGGGGAGACTACAATGAGCAGTTCTTC. Translated, it gives CASRPGLAGGDYNEQFF.

The chain links TRBV5-1 to TRBJ2-7; TRBD1 aligns across 7 bases. Germline CDR1 is SGHRS and CDR2 is YFSETQ. The CDR3 extends over 15 amino acids. V dropped 4 bases and J dropped 3; count of bases not matched to a gene: 10. The CDR3 coding sequence is TGCGCCAGCAGCCTCACCCGGGACAGTTACTACGAGCAGTACTTC. Translating it yields CASSLTRDSYYEQYF. Full variable domain (remainder filled in from reference TRBV5-1 and TRBJ2-7): KAGVTQTPRYLIKTRGQQVTLSCSPISGHRSVSWYQQTPGQGLQFLFEYFSETQRNKGNFPGRFSGRQFSNSRSEMNVSTLELGDSALYLCASSLTRDSYYEQYFGPGTRLTVT.

This rearrangement joins TRBV5-8 to TRBJ1-4, with D possibly matching TRBD1 (6 bases). V was trimmed by 4 bases and J by 8 bases, leaving 15 bases between them. Per the germline V gene, CDR1 is SGHTS and CDR2 is YDEGEE. The CDR3 sequence is 14 residues long. The CDR3 here is CASSDAQGDEKLFF. The DNA for the CDR3 is TGTGCCAGCAGCGACGCACAGGGCGACGAAAAACTGTTTTTT.

The chain links TRBV19 to TRBJ1-2; D uncertain. Trimming left V 7 bases short and J 2 bases short, with 8 bases between. There are 12 residues in the CDR3. Germline loops: CDR1 LNHDA, CDR2 SQIVND (reference sequence). The CDR3 DNA sequence: TGTGCCAGTATCGGGGAGAACTATGGCTACACCTTC. Translation gives CASIGENYGYTF.

This clone turned up a few times. The chain couples TRBV6-5 to TRBJ1-1; D unresolved. The V end lost 5 bases, the J end lost 6 bases, and 13 bases lay between the germline ends. The length of the CDR3 is 13 residues. CDR1 MNHEY and CDR2 SVGAGI come from the germline V gene. This chain's CDR3 is CASSPALRAEAFF. The CDR3 region has the DNA TGTGCCAGCAGTCCGGCGCTGAGGGCTGAAGCTTTCTTT.

V is TRBV11-1 and J is TRBJ1-2; maybe TRBD1 (5 bases). This CDR3 is built from 15 residues. In germline, CDR1 is SGHAT, CDR2 FQDESV (reference sequence). The germline V and J ends were trimmed by 5 bases and 4 bases, with 17 bases remaining between them. For the CDR3, the DNA is TGTGCCAGCAGCACAATCGGAACAGGAACCTATGGCTACACCTTC. The encoded protein is CASSTIGTGTYGYTF.

V usage is TRBV28 and J usage is TRBJ1-4, with D unresolved. Germline V gene data show CDR1 as MDHEN and CDR2 as SYDVKM. Between the trimmed V and J ends, which lost 5 bases and 5 bases, there was a span of 15 bases. CDR3 size: 15 residues. The CDR3 nucleotides are TGTGCCAGCAGTCTCGCCGGGAGCCGGAATGAAAAACTGTTTTTT. This encodes CASSLAGSRNEKLFF.

This clone occurred once. V and J are TRBV6-5 and TRBJ1-2; D possibly corresponds to TRBD1 (6 bases). CDR3 length: 15 residues. Trimming removed 7 bases from V and 1 base from J, with 16 bases in between. Per the germline V gene, CDR1 is MNHEY and CDR2 is SVGAGI. CDR3 residues: CASTYGARGNYGYTF. CDR3 DNA sequence: TGTGCCAGCACCTACGGGGCCAGGGGTAACTATGGCTACACCTTC.

J is TRBJ2-5 and V is TRBV10-3; 7 bases are shared with TRBD1. The CDR3 runs to 14 residues. V lost 9 bases to trimming and J lost 0 bases; unmatched junction nucleotides: 7. Per germline, CDR1 ENHRY and CDR2 SYGVKD. CDR3 sequence reads: CAIRKDRDQETQYF. As DNA, the CDR3 is TGTGCCATACGGAAAGACAGGGACCAAGAGACCCAGTACTTC.

V and J are TRBV19 and TRBJ1-2, with 10 bases fitting TRBD1. In germline, CDR1 is LNHDA, CDR2 SQIVND (reference sequence). V gave up 4 bases and J gave up 8 bases; unmatched junction bases: 4. The CDR3 covers 13 residues. The CDR3 bases are TGTGCCAGTAGTACGACAGGGGGCGGCGGCTACACCTTC. Encoded protein: CASSTTGGGGYTF.

The chain links TRBV4-1 to TRBJ1-1; no reliable D call. CDR1 and CDR2 from the germline V gene are MGHRA and YSYEKL. CDR3 size: 14 residues. V lost 4 bases to trimming and J lost 5 bases, with 14 bases between them. The chain's CDR3 is CASSLWSGWTEAFF. For the CDR3, the DNA is TGCGCCAGCAGCCTCTGGTCGGGGTGGACTGAAGCTTTCTTT.